The TCR beta chain described here comes from a study of blood T cell repertoires in COVID-19 (dated by TCRdb to 2019 to 2021). With regard to the full study: Samples from collaborators originated in the United States, Italy and Spain and spanned both the acute and convalescent phases of COVID-19. The material from the prospective study consisted of cDNA or gDNA derived from T cells, B-cell-depleted T cells, or PBMCs. A de-identified subject ID, COVID-19 status, age in years and sex were almost always included in the sample metadata. The repertoires were released in a freely available public database meant as a resource for research on the immune response to SARS-CoV-2. Subjects who had been exposed to COVID-19, were actively infected with it, or had recovered from it provided the deeply sampled blood TCRbeta repertoires that made up the dataset. Where HLA class I and class II types were available, the types were taken from metadata supplied by the sample provider, not from assay-based typing. The samples were drawn from the first 160 participants of the ongoing ImmuneRACE study and from over a thousand subjects provided by 6 global collaborators. What the research found in general, with its limitations: Clinical and demographic metadata were provided uncurated, with the amount varying by source and participant.

The immunoSEQ Assay, a bias-controlled multiplex PCR, was used to amplify TCRbeta CDR3 regions from genomic DNA. Regarding the original processing steps: Nucleated cell counts per sample were estimated from amplification of reference gene primers within the assay. To quantify the absolute abundance of each unique TCRbeta CDR3 rearrangement, sequence reads were collapsed and filtered. Productive Simpson clonality was computed per sample as the square root of Simpson's diversity index over productive rearrangements. TCRdb stores this immuneACCESS table with in-frame sequences only. Part of the clones is absent; in the studies checked, under half of the shortfall reflects unresolved V genes, and no reason is known for the rest. From that table come the V and J calls and clone size; the DNA was used to work out D and trimming. This sample lists tens of thousands of clones; roughly 80% were detected once. 5% to 5.5% of the sample is taken by the ten largest.

The germline V end is reduced by 4 bases and the J end by 5 bases; junction bases left unmatched: 5. The CDR3 runs 16 residues from the cysteine to the phenylalanine. Solely the CDR3 DNA is kept, with 48 bases framed from the first base. From a lookup of the germline V gene, CDR1 and CDR2 are MNHNS and SASEGT. This clone was counted between two and nine times. Its antigen is not yet known. No per-base quality is available; no much larger clone lies one base away. Whole blood was collected in K2EDTA tubes by collaborating institutions according to the institutions' own protocols. For TCRbeta analysis, collaborator samples were shipped as frozen whole blood, as isolated PBMCs, or as DNA extracted from either sample type.

The chain couples TRBV6-1 to TRBJ2-3; TRBD2 matches 14 bases in the middle. The TCR was taken from a man aged 70 or older with acute or convalescent COVID-19. The specimen sequenced was peripheral blood. The CDR3: CASSVTSGGAVDTQYF. The DNA sequence follows: TGTGCCAGCAGTGTGACTAGCGGGGGGGCCGTAGATACGCAGTATTTT.